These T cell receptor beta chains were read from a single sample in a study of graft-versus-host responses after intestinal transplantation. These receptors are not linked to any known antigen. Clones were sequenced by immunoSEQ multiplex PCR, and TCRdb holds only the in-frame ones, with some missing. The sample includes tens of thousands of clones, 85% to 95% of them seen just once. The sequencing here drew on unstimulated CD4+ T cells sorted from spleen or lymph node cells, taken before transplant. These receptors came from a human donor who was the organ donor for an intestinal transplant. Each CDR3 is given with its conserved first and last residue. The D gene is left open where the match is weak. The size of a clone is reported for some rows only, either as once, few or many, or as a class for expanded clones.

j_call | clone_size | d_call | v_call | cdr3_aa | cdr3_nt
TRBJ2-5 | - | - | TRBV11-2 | CASSLDGGRQETQYF | TGTGCCAGCAGCTTAGACGGGGGGCGGCAAGAGACCCAGTACTTC
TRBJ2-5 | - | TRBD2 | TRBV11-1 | CASSRQGPGLAGETQYF | TGTGCCAGCAGCCGTCAGGGGCCGGGGCTAGCGGGGGAGACCCAGTACTTC
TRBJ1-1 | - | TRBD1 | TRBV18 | CASSPQGAAEAFF | TGTGCCAGCTCACCACAGGGGGCGGCTGAAGCTTTCTTT
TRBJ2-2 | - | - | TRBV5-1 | CASSFGPLSPGELFF | TGCGCCAGCAGCTTCGGGCCACTAAGCCCCGGGGAGCTGTTTTTT
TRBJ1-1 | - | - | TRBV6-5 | CASAGQPLSPEAFF | TGTGCCAGCGCTGGACAGCCACTCTCCCCTGAAGCTTTCTTT
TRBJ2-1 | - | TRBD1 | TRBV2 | CASSDIGQGRYNEQFF | TGTGCCAGCAGTGATATTGGACAGGGGAGATACAATGAGCAGTTCTTC
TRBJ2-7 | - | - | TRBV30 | CAWSSRESARYSYEQYF | TGTGCCTGGAGTTCACGCGAGTCCGCCCGCTACTCCTACGAGCAGTACTTC
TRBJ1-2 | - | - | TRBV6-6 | CASREGDYGYTF | TGTGCCAGCCGCGAGGGTGACTATGGCTACACCTTC
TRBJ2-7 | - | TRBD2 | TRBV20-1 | CSALLAGEQYF | TGCAGTGCTCTATTAGCGGGCGAGCAGTACTTC
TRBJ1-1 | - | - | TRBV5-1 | CASSLGHSNTEAFF | TGCGCCAGCAGCCTGGGACATTCTAACACTGAAGCTTTCTTT
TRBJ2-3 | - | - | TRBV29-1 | CSVGHSITDTQYF | TGCAGCGTTGGGCATTCGATCACAGATACGCAGTATTTT
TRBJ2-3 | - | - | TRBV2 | CASTGTPTQYF | TGTGCCAGCACCGGGACTCCTACGCAGTATTTT
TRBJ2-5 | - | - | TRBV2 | CASRSRETQYF | TGTGCCAGCAGGTCCAGAGAGACCCAGTACTTC
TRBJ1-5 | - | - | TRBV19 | CASGSPIGSGSGQPQHF | TGTGCCAGTGGGTCCCCCATCGGGAGCGGTTCGGGTCAGCCCCAGCATTTT
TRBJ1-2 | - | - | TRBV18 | CASSHSVEGYTF | TGTGCCAGCTCACACAGCGTTGAGGGGTACACCTTC
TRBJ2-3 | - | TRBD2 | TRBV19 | CASSIAAGGVAQYF | TGTGCCAGTAGTATAGCAGCGGGGGGGGTGGCGCAGTATTTT
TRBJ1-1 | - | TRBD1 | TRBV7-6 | CASSRTGGVTEAFF | TGTGCCAGCAGCCGAACAGGGGGCGTCACTGAAGCTTTCTTT
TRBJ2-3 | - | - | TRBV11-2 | CASSLWGRTDTQYF | TGTGCCAGCAGCTTGTGGGGCCGCACAGATACGCAGTATTTT
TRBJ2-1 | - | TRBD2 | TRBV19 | CASSIVGTSGRSSYNEQFF | TGTGCCAGTAGTATAGTTGGGACTAGCGGGAGGAGCTCCTACAATGAGCAGTTCTTC
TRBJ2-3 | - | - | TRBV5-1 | CASSGKFTGADTQYF | TGCGCCAGCAGCGGGAAGTTTACGGGGGCAGATACGCAGTATTTT
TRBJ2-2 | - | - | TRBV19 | CASSMWRAGGELFF | TGTGCCAGTAGTATGTGGAGGGCTGGCGGGGAGCTGTTTTTT
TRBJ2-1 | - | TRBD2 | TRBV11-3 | CASSYGLAPDSDEQFF | TGTGCCAGCAGCTATGGACTAGCCCCTGACTCCGATGAGCAGTTCTTC
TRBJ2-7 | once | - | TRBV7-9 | CASSLGSRGANYEQYF | TGTGCCAGCAGCTTAGGTAGCAGGGGGGCAAACTACGAGCAGTACTTC
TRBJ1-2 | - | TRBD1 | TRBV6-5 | CASSFYSGQQTYGYTF | TGTGCCAGCAGTTTCTATTCGGGACAGCAGACCTATGGCTACACCTTC